The T cell receptor beta chain under discussion was sequenced for a study of T cells after yellow fever vaccination (dated by TCRdb to the late 2010s). Regarding the study in general: Libraries from fractions with low cell numbers were prepared with the SMART-Seq v4 Ultra Low Input RNA kit. To follow T-cell clones before and after both primary and booster YFV17D yellow fever vaccination, bulk TCR alpha and beta repertoires underwent longitudinal sequencing. The cohort comprised two healthy male donors, one aged 18 to 29 and one aged 30 to 39 years. Bulk PBMC replicates and cell subsets were isolated from blood drawn at multiple timepoints before and after both primary and secondary immunization.

The sample's treatment or condition label, in plain terms: live attenuated yellow fever vaccine strain. A standard Ficoll-Paque protocol was used to isolate PBMCs from peripheral blood. Dynabeads CD4 and CD8 positive selection kits were used to isolate CD4 and CD8 T-cell fractions. TriZol was used to extract RNA from bulk PBMCs, CD4 and CD8 fractions, and dextramer-positive and dextramer-negative fractions. Trimming accounts for 0 bases at V and 7 bases at J, while the number of junction bases matched to no gene is 1. The germline V gene sets CDR1 to SGHRS and CDR2 to YFSETQ. The CDR3 has 13 amino acids, counting the end cysteine and phenylalanine. Only the CDR3 portion is preserved as DNA: 39 bases, with reading frame beginning at the first base. Study-level results and caveats: A small fraction of clonotypes appeared in both the CD4 and CD8 compartments, likely as a result of convergent recombination. The secondary T-cell response was found to be weaker but faster than the primary response, with a peak reached on day 5 rather than on day 15. Most clones expanded after primary vaccination (96% of CD4 and 88% of CD8) were re-detected after the booster, suggesting that broad memory maintenance occurred. The study included only a couple of donors, which limits how far the findings can be generalized. Computational filtering was required because FACS-sorted repertoires could contain abundant contaminating clonotypes from the bulk population.

The sequencing machine was an Illumina NovaSeq 6000. Synthesis of TCR cDNA relied on 5'RACE template switching, a step that introduced a universal primer site along with unique molecular identifiers. Priming of cDNA synthesis was performed from both the TCR alpha and TCR beta constant segments. Libraries were amplified in two PCR steps, with sample barcodes and sequencing adapters added in the second step. Libraries were sequenced on Illumina HiSeq 2500 (2x100 bp) or NovaSeq (2x150 bp). The original pipeline was this. MIGEC handled demultiplexing of reads and collapsing into UMI consensus sequences, while MiXCR performed V(D)J alignment. Clonotypes responding to the vaccine were identified with edgeR on replicate PBMC samples, with the criteria of FDR below 0.01 and a log2 fold change above 5 up to day 15. Bulk clonotypes were assigned CD4 or CD8 identity according to which sequenced CD4 or CD8 repertoire held them at higher abundance. The public reads were run again by TCRdb, first through fastp at Q25 and then through MiXCR, and only productive beta chains were kept. Each CDR3 protein gets just one entry, which takes the most common genes and DNA from the rows behind it. The V and J calls were not made by the authors but by TCRdb's processing. The sample contains about 300,000 distinct CDR3 sequences, approximately 8% of them found a single time. In total, the top ten clones hold about 3.5% of the sample.

Points on this clonotype: This clone's antigen is unknown. Base qualities are not at hand, and no much larger clone is one base apart.

This chain is built from TRBV5-1 and TRBJ2-1, with TRBD1 identical over 7 junction bases. The material was CD4+ T cells sorted from PBMCs, obtained 5 days after the yellow fever booster vaccination. The clonotype comes from a man aged 18 to 29 who received the YFV17D yellow fever vaccine. The DNA is as follows: TGCGCCAGCAGCTTGGGCAGGGGGAATGAGCAGTTCTTC. This encodes CASSLGRGNEQFF.